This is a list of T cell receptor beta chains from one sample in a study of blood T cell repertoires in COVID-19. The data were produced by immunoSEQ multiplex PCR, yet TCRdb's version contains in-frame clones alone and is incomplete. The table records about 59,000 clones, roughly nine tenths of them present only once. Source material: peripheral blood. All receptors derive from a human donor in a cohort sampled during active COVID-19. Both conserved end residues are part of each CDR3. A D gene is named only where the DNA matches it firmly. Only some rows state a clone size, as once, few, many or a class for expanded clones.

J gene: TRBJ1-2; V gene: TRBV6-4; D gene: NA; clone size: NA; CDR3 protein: CASSSRGLDGYTF; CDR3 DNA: TGTGCCAGCAGTAGCAGGGGCCTCGATGGCTACACCTTC
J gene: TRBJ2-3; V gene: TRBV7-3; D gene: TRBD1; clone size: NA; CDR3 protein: CASSWTGSRTDTQYF; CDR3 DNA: TGTGCCAGCAGCTGGACAGGGTCGCGCACAGATACGCAGTATTTT
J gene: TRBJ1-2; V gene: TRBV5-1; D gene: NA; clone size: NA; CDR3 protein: CASSLEGGGYTF; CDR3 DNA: TGCGCCAGCAGCCTGGAAGGGGGTGGCTACACCTTC
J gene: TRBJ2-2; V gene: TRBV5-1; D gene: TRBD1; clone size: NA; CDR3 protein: CASSARQGAVDTGELFF; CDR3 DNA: TGCGCCAGCAGCGCACGACAGGGGGCAGTAGACACCGGGGAGCTGTTTTTT
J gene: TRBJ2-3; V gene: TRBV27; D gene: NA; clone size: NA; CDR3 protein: CASSILGVRTDTQYF; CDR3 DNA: TGTGCCAGCAGTATACTCGGGGTTCGCACAGATACGCAGTATTTT
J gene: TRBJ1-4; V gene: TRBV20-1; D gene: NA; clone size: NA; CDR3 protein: CSANRNEKLFF; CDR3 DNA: TGCAGTGCTAACAGAAATGAAAAACTGTTTTTT
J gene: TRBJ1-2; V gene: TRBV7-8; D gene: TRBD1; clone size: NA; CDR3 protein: CASSFDRVSYGYTF; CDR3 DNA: TGTGCCAGCAGCTTCGACAGGGTTAGCTATGGCTACACCTTC
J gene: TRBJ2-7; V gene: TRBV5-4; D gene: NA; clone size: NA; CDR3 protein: CASTPYGRGTYEQYF; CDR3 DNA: TGTGCCAGCACCCCCTACGGTAGGGGAACCTACGAGCAGTACTTC
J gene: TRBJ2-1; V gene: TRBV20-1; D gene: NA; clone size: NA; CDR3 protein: CSASLRLDEQFF; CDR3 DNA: TGCAGTGCTAGTCTGCGGTTGGATGAGCAGTTCTTC
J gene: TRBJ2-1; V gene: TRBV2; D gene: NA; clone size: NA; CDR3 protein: CASSEAGRDYNEQFF; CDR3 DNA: TGTGCCAGCAGTGAAGCGGGCCGGGACTACAATGAGCAGTTCTTC
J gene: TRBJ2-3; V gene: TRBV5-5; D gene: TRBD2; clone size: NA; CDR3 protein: CASSLQRETGTDTQYF; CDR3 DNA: TGTGCCAGCAGCTTGCAGCGGGAGACCGGCACAGATACGCAGTATTTT
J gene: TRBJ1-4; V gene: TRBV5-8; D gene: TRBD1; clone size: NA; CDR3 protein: CASSRDRPSEKLFF; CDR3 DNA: TGTGCCAGCAGCCGGGACAGGCCATCGGAAAAACTGTTTTTT
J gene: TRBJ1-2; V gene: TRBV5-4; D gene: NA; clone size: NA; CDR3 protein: CASSFRGLYGYTF; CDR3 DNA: TGTGCCAGCAGCTTCCGGGGGTTGTATGGCTACACCTTC
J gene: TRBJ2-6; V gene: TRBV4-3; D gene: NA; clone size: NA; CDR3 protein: CASSQEEGSGANVLTF; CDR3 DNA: TGCGCCAGCAGCCAAGAGGAGGGCTCTGGGGCCAACGTCCTGACTTTC
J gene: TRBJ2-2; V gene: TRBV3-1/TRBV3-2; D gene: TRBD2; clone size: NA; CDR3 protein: CASSQGGAGASGELFF; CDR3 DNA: TGTGCCAGCAGCCAAGGCGGAGCGGGGGCGTCCGGGGAGCTGTTTTTT
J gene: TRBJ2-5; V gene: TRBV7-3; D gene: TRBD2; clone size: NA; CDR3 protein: CASSLGLAGGTQETQYF; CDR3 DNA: TGTGCCAGCAGCTTAGGACTAGCGGGGGGGACGCAAGAGACCCAGTACTTC
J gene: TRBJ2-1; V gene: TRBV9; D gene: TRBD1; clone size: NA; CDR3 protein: CASSVVETGNNEQFF; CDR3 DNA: TGTGCCAGCAGCGTAGTGGAGACAGGGAACAATGAGCAGTTCTTC
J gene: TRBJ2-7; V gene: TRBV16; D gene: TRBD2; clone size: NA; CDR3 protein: CASSQSGRGRGQDEQYF; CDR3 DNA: TGTGCCAGCAGCCAATCGGGACGCGGGAGGGGGCAGGACGAGCAGTACTTC
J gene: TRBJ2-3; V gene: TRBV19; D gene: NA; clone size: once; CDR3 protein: CASMGAGSADTQYF; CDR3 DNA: TGTGCCAGTATGGGGGCCGGGTCTGCAGATACGCAGTATTTT
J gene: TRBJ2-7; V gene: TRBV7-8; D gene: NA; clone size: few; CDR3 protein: CASSPTGTPYEQYF; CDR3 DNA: TGTGCCAGCAGCCCTACCGGGACACCGTACGAGCAGTACTTC
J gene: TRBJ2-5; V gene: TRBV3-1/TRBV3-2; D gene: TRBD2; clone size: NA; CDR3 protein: CASSPTLAGDFRETQYF; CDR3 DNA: TGTGCCAGCAGCCCGACACTAGCGGGGGACTTCCGGGAGACCCAGTACTTC
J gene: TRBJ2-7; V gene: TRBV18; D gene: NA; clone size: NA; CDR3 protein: CASSQSTGGSGEQYF; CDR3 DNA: TGTGCCAGCTCACAATCGACAGGCGGGTCGGGGGAGCAGTACTTC
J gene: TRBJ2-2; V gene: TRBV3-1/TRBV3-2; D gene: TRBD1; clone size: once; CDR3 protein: CASSPRGPAAGELFF; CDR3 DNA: TGTGCCAGCAGCCCCAGGGGGCCAGCCGCCGGGGAGCTGTTTTTT
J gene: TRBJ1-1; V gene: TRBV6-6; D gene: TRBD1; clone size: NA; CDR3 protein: CASRTGVNTEAFF; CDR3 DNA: TGTGCCAGCAGAACAGGGGTGAACACTGAAGCTTTCTTT
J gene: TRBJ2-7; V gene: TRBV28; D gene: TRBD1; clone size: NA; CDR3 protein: CASGQNRGSYEQYF; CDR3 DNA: TGTGCCAGCGGACAAAACAGGGGGTCCTACGAGCAGTACTTC
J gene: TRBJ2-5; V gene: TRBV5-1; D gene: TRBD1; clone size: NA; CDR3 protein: CASSSAGQGAGETQYF; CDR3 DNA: TGCGCCAGCAGCTCCGCCGGGCAGGGGGCGGGGGAGACCCAGTACTTC
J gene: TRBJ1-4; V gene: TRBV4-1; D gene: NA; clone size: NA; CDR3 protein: CASSQVMTASNEKLFF; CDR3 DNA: TGCGCCAGCAGCCAAGTTATGACAGCCTCTAATGAAAAACTGTTTTTT
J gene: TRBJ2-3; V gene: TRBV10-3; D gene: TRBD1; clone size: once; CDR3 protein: CAIRNDRGNTDTQYF; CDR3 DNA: TGTGCCATCAGAAATGACAGGGGGAACACAGATACGCAGTATTTT
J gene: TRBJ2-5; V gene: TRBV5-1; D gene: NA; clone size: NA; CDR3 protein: CASSPKGGLAGETQYF; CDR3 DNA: TGCGCCAGCAGCCCGAAGGGGGGGTTGGCTGGGGAGACCCAGTACTTC
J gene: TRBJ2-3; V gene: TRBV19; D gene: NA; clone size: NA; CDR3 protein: CASSTGLQDTQYF; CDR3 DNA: TGTGCCAGTAGCACAGGGTTGCAAGATACGCAGTATTTT
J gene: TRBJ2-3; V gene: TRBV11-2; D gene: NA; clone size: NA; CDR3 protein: CASAPSGTDTQYF; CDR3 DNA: TGTGCCAGCGCACCTAGCGGCACAGATACGCAGTATTTT
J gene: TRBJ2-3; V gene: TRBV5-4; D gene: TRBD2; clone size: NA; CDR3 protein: CASSSLAGGVTDTQYF; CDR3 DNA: TGTGCCAGCAGCTCTCTAGCGGGAGGGGTAACAGATACGCAGTATTTT
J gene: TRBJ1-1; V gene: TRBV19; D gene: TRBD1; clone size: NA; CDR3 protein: CASSRRTGGNEAFF; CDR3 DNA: TGTGCCAGTAGTCGCCGGACAGGGGGGAATGAAGCTTTCTTT
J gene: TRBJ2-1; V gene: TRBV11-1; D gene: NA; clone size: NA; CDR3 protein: CASSLATAKTGNEQFF; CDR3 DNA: TGTGCCAGCAGCTTAGCGACAGCGAAGACAGGCAATGAGCAGTTCTTC
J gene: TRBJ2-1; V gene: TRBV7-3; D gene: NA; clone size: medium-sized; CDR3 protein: CASSPAGQNNEQFF; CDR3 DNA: TGTGCCAGCAGCCCTGCGGGCCAAAACAATGAGCAGTTCTTC
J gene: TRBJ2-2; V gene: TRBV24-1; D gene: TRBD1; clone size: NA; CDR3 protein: CATGTGQTGELFF; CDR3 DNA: TGTGCCACCGGGACAGGGCAGACCGGGGAGCTGTTTTTT
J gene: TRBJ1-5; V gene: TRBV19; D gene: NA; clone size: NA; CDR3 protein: CASSVDSYSNQPQHF; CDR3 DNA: TGTGCCAGTAGTGTAGACAGTTATAGCAATCAGCCCCAGCATTTT
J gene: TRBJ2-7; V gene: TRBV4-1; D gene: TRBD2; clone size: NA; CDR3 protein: CASSPRLAGEPYEQYF; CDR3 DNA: TGCGCCAGCAGCCCACGACTAGCGGGCGAACCCTACGAGCAGTACTTC
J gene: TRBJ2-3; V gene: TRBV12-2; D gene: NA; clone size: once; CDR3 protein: CASRHGLAGGVTDTQYF; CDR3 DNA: TGTGCAAGTCGCCACGGACTAGCGGGGGGTGTCACAGATACGCAGTATTTT
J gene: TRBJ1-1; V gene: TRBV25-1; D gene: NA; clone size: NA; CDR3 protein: CASSEGPGMNTEAFF; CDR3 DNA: TGTGCCAGCAGTGAAGGCCCAGGGATGAACACTGAAGCTTTCTTT
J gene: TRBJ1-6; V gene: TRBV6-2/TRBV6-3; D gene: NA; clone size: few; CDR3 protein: CASSPGRSGNSPLHF; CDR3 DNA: TGTGCCAGCAGTCCGGGGAGGTCGGGAAATTCACCCCTCCACTTT
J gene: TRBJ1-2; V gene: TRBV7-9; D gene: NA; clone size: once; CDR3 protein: CASSLGGQGHGYTF; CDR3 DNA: TGTGCCAGCAGCTTAGGGGGTCAGGGGCACGGCTACACCTTC
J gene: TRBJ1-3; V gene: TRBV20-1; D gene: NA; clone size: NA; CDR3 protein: CSAYPRNTIYF; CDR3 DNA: TGCAGTGCCTACCCCAGAAACACCATATATTTT
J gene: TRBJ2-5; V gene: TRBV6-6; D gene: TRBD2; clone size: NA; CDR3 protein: CASNPGLVMETQYF; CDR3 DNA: TGTGCCAGCAATCCGGGACTAGTAATGGAGACCCAGTACTTC
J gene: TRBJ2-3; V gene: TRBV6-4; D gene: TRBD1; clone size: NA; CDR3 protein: CATKGDRASVVWKDTQYF; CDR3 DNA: TGTGCCACCAAAGGGGACAGGGCCTCTGTCGTATGGAAGGATACGCAGTATTTT
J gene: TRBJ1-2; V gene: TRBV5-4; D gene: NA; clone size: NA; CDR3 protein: CASSPPDRANYGYTF; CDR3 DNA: TGTGCCAGCAGCCCTCCAGACAGAGCTAACTATGGCTACACCTTC
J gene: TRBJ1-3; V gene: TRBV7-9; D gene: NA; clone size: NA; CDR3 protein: CASSLLVATGDTIYF; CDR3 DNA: TGTGCCAGCAGCTTACTGGTGGCGACCGGGGACACCATATATTTT
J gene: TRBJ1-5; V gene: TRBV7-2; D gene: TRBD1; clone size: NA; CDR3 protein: CASSSRTGGTVQPQHF; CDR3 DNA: TGTGCCAGCAGCTCCAGGACAGGGGGGACTGTACAGCCCCAGCATTTT
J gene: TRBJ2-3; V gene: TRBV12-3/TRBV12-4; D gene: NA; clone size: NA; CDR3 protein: CASSFFPDTQYF; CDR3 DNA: TGTGCCAGCAGTTTCTTCCCCGATACGCAGTATTTT
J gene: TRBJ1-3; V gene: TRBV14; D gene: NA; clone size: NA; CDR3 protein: CASSLLSGNTIYF; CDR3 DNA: TGTGCCAGCAGCTTACTCTCTGGAAACACCATATATTTT
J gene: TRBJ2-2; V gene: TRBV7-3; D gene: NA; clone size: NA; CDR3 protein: CASEWGPGAGELFF; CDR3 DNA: TGTGCCAGCGAATGGGGGCCTGGGGCCGGGGAGCTGTTTTTT
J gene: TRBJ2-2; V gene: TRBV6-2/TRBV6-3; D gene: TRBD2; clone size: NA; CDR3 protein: CASTPGPAGAPNTGELFF; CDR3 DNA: TGTGCCAGCACCCCCGGTCCAGCGGGGGCACCGAACACCGGGGAGCTGTTTTTT